The clone carrying this T cell receptor (beta chain) was picked up many times. This sample stems from a study of regulatory T cells in long-lasting Graves disease. Study information: Freshly diagnosed Graves' patients had used antithyroid drugs for under 3 months.

From germline, CDR1 is MNHEY and CDR2 SVGEGT. Trimming left V 3 bases short and J 6 bases short, with 15 bases between. The CDR3 spans 14 residues. iRepertoire HTBI primers and Arm-PCR of CDR3 regions built TCR beta libraries. Authors' data handling: Overall, samples carried 62 TRBV and about 14 TRBJ segments. One entry per CDR3 protein, called by TCRdb with MiXCR from the multiplex PCR reads. The V and J calls reflect TCRdb's pipeline rather than the authors' work. This table has about 400,000 distinct CDR3 sequences, around 15% appearing once. As to time point: newly diagnosed GD, antithyroid drugs for less than 3 months. The TCR library was prepared using RNA isolated from PBMCs.

The sequences come from peripheral blood mononuclear cells (PBMCs), collected at new diagnosis, from a patient treated with antithyroid drugs. This TCR was sampled from a female donor with Graves disease. V gene TRBV6-2 or TRBV6-3 combines with J gene TRBJ2-7; D is possibly TRBD1 or TRBD2 (5 bases each). For the CDR3, the DNA is TGTGCCAGCAGTTATCGAGGGAGTGGGGGCGAGCAGTACTTC. This sequence encodes CASSYRGSGGEQYF.